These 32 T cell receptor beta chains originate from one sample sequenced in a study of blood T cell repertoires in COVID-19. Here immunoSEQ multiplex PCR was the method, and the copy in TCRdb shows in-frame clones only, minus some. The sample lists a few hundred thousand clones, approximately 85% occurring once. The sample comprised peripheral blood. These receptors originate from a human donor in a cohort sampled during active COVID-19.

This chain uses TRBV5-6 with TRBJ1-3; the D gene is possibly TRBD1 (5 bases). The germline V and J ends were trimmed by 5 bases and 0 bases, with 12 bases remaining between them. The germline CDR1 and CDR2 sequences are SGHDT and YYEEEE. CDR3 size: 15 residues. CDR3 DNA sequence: TGTGCCAGCAGTTTCAAAGGGGACTCTGGAAACACCATATATTTT. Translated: CASSFKGDSGNTIYF. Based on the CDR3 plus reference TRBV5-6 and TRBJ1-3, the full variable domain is DAGVTQSPTHLIKTRGQQVTLRCSPKSGHDTVSWYQQALGQGPQFIFQYYEEEERQRGNFPDRFSGHQFPNYSSELNVNALLLGDSALYLCASSFKGDSGNTIYFGEGSWLTVV.

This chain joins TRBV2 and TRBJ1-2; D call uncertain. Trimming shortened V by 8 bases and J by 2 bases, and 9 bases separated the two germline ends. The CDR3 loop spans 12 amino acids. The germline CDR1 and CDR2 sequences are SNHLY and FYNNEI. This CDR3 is CASLGGNYGYTF. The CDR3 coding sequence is TGTGCCAGCTTGGGCGGGAACTATGGCTACACCTTC. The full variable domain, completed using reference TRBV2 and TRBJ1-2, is EPEVTQTPSHQVTQMGQEVILRCVPISNHLYFYWYRQILGQKVEFLVSFYNNEISEKSEIFDDQFSVERPDGSNFTLKIRSTKLEDSAMYFCASLGGNYGYTFGSGTRLTVV.

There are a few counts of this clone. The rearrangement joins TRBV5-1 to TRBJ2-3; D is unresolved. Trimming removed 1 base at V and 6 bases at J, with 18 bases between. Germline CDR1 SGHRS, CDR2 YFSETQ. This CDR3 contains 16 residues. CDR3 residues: CASSLWWVTPEDTQYF. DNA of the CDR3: TGCGCCAGCAGCTTGTGGTGGGTCACCCCGGAGGATACGCAGTATTTT. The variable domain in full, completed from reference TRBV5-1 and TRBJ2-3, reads KAGVTQTPRYLIKTRGQQVTLSCSPISGHRSVSWYQQTPGQGLQFLFEYFSETQRNKGNFPGRFSGRQFSNSRSEMNVSTLELGDSALYLCASSLWWVTPEDTQYFGPGTRLTVL.

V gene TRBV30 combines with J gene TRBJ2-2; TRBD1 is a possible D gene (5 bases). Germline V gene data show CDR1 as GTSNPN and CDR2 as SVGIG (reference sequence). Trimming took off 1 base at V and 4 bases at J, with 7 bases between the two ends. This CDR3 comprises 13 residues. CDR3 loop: CAWSGQGTGELFF. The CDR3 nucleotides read TGTGCCTGGAGTGGCCAGGGCACCGGGGAGCTGTTTTTT. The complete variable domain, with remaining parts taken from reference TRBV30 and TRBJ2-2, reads SQTIHQWPATLVQPVGSPLSLECTVEGTSNPNLYWYRQAAGRGLQLLFYSVGIGQISSEVPQNLSASRPQDRQFILSSKKLLLSDSGFYLCAWSGQGTGELFFGEGSRLTVL.

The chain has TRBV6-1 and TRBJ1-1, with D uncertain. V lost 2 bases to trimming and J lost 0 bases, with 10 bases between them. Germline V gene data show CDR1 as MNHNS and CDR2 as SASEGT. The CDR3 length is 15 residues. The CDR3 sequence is CASSEKSKLNTEAFF. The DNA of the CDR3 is TGTGCCAGCAGTGAAAAAAGTAAGCTGAACACTGAAGCTTTCTTT.

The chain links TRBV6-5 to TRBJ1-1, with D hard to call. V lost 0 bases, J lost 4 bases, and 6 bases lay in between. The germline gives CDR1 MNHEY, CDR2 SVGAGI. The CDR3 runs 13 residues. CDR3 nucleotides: TGTGCCAGCAGTTACTCCGGGGTCACTGAAGCTTTCTTT. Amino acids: CASSYSGVTEAFF.

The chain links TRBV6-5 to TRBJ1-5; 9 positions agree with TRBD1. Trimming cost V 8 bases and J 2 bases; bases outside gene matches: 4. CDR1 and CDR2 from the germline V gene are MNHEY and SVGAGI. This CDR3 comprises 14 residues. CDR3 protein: CASQDRGGNQPQHF. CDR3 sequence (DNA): TGTGCCAGCCAGGACAGGGGAGGCAATCAGCCCCAGCATTTT.

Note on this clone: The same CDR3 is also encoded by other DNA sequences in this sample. DNA of the CDR3: TGCGCCAGCAGCCTCCAGGGGACCGGGGAGCTGTTTTTT. This codes for CASSLQGTGELFF. This chain links TRBV5-1 with TRBJ2-2, with D perhaps TRBD1 (6 bases). V was shortened by 4 bases and J by 5 bases, with 9 bases between the two germline ends. Germline lookup yields CDR1 SGHRS and CDR2 YFSETQ. The CDR3 is made up of 13 amino acids.

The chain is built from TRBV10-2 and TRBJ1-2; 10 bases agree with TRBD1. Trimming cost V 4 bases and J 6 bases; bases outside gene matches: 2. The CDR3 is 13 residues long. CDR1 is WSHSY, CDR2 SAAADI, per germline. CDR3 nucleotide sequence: TGCGCCAGCAGTGGACAGGGGGCTAATGGCTACACCTTC. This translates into CASSGQGANGYTF.

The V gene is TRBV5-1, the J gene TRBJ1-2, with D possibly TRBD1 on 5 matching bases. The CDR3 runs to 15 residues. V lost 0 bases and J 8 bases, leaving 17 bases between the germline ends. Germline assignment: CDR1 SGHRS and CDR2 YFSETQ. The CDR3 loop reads CASSLDSGGLGGYTF. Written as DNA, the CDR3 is TGCGCCAGCAGCTTGGATTCCGGGGGTTTGGGAGGCTACACCTTC.

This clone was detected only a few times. The CDR3 here is CASSSEGGEREKLFF. CDR3 in DNA: TGTGCCAGCAGCTCGGAGGGCGGGGAGCGCGAAAAACTGTTTTTT. The gene calls are TRBV5-4 and TRBJ1-4; D not resolved. V lost 3 bases, J lost 8 bases, and 17 bases lay in between. The CDR3 runs to 15 residues. Germline lookup yields CDR1 SGHNT and CDR2 YYREEE (reference sequence).

The CDR3 loop is CASSPPSRSYNEQFF. CDR3 sequence (DNA): TGTGCCAGTAGCCCCCCGTCTCGCTCCTACAATGAGCAGTTCTTC. The gene calls are TRBV19 and TRBJ2-1, with D hard to call. V gave up 6 bases and J gave up 0 bases, with 12 bases separating them. Germline V gene data show CDR1 as LNHDA and CDR2 as SQIVND (reference sequence). The CDR3 sequence is 15 residues long.

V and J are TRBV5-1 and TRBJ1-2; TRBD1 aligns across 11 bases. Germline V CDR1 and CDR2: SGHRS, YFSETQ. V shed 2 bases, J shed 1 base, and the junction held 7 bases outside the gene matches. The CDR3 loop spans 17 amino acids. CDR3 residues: CASSLRTGGRGNYGYTF. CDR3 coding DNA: TGCGCCAGCAGCTTACGGACAGGGGGCAGAGGTAACTATGGCTACACCTTC.

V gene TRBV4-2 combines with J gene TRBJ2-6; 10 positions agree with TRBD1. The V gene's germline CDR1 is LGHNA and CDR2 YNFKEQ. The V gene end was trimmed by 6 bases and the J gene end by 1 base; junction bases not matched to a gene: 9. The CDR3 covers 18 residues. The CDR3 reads CASRMDRGGSSGANVLTF. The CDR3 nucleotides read TGTGCCAGCAGGATGGACAGGGGGGGATCGTCTGGGGCCAACGTCCTGACTTTC.

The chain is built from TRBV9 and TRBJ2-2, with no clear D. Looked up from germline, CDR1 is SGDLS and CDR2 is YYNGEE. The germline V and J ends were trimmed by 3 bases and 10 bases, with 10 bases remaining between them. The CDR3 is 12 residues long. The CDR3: CASSGLISELFF. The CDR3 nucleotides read TGTGCCAGCAGCGGTTTAATCTCGGAGCTGTTTTTT.

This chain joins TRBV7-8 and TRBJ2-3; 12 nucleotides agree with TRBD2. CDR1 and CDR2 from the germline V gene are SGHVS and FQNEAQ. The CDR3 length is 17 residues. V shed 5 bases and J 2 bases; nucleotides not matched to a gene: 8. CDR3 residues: CASSPRLAGEITDTQYF. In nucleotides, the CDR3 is TGTGCCAGCAGCCCCCGACTAGCGGGGGAGATCACAGATACGCAGTATTTT.

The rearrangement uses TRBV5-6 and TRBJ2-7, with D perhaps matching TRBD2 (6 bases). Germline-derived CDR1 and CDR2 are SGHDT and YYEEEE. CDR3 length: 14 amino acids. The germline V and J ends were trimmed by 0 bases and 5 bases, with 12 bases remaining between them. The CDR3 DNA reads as TGTGCCAGCAGCTTGGCGGAGGGTTGGCACGAGCAGTACTTC. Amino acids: CASSLAEGWHEQYF.

Here the CDR3 reads CASSMRKTQMRRSNQPQHF. CDR3 coding DNA: TGTGCCAGTAGTATGAGGAAGACGCAAATGAGAAGAAGCAATCAGCCCCAGCATTTT. This chain links TRBV19 with TRBJ1-5, with unresolved D. Germline lookup yields CDR1 LNHDA and CDR2 SQIVND (reference sequence). V was shortened by 3 bases and J by 1 base, with 22 bases between the two germline ends. The CDR3 contains 19 residues.

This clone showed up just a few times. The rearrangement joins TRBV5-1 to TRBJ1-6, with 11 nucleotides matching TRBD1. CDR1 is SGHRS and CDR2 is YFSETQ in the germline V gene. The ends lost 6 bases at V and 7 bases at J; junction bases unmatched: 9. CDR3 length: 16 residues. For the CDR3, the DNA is TGCGCCAGCAACCAGGGGACAGGGGGAGAGAATTCACCCCTCCACTTT. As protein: CASNQGTGGENSPLHF.

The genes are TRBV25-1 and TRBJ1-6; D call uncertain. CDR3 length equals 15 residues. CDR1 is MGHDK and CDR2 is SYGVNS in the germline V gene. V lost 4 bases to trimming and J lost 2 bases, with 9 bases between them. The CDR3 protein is CASSVLSAYNSPLHF. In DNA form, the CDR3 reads TGTGCCAGCAGTGTCCTTAGCGCCTATAATTCACCCCTCCACTTT.

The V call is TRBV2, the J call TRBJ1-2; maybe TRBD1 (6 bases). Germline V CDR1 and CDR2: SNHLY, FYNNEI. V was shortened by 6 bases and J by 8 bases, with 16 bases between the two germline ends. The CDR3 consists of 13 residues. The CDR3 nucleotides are TGTGCCAGCAGCGACCAGGGGAAGGGAGGCTACACCTTC. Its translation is CASSDQGKGGYTF.

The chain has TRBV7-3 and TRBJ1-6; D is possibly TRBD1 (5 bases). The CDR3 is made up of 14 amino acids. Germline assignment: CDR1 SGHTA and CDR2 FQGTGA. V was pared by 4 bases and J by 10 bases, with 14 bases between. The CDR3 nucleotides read TGTGCCAGCAGCTCCCAGGGCTGGGGATCACCCCTCCACTTT. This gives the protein CASSSQGWGSPLHF. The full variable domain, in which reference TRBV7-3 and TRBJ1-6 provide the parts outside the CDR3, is GAGVSQTPSNKVTEKGKYVELRCDPISGHTALYWYRQSLGQGPEFLIYFQGTGAADDSGLPNDRFFAVRPEGSVSTLKIQRTERGDSAVYLCASSSQGWGSPLHFGNGTRLTVT.

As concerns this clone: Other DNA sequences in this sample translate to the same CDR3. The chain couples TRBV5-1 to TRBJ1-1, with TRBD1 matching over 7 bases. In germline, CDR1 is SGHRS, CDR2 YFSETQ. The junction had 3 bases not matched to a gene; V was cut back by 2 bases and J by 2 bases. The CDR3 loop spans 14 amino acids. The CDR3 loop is CASSLGTVNTEAFF. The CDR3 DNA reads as TGCGCCAGCAGCTTAGGGACAGTTAACACTGAAGCTTTCTTT. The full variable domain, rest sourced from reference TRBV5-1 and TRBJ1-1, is KAGVTQTPRYLIKTRGQQVTLSCSPISGHRSVSWYQQTPGQGLQFLFEYFSETQRNKGNFPGRFSGRQFSNSRSEMNVSTLELGDSALYLCASSLGTVNTEAFFGQGTRLTVV.

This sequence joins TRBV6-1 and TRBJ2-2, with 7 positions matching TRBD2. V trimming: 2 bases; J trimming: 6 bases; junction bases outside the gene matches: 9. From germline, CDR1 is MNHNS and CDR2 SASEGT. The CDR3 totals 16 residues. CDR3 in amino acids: CASSELGGRIPGELFF. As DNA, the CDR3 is TGTGCCAGCAGTGAATTGGGAGGGAGGATCCCCGGGGAGCTGTTTTTT.

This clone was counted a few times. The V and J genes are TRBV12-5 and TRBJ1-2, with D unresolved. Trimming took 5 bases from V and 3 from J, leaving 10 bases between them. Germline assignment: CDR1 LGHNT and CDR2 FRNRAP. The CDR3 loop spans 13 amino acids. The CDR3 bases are TGTGCTAGTGGTGAAACTGCTTACTATGGCTACACCTTC. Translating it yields CASGETAYYGYTF.

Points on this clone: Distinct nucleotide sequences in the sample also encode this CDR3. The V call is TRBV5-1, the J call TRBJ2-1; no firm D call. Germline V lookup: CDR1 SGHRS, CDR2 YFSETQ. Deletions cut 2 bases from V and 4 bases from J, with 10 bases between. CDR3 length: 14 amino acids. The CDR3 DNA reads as TGCGCCAGCAGCTTAGGTCAGGCATACAATGAGCAGTTCTTC. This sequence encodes CASSLGQAYNEQFF. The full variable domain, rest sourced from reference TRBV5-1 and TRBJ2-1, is KAGVTQTPRYLIKTRGQQVTLSCSPISGHRSVSWYQQTPGQGLQFLFEYFSETQRNKGNFPGRFSGRQFSNSRSEMNVSTLELGDSALYLCASSLGQAYNEQFFGPGTRLTVL.

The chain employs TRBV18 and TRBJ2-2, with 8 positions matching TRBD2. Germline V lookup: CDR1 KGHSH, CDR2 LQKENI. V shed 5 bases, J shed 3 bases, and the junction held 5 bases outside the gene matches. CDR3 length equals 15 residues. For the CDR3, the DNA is TGTGCCAGCTCATTTAGCGGGGCCGACACCGGGGAGCTGTTTTTT. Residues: CASSFSGADTGELFF.

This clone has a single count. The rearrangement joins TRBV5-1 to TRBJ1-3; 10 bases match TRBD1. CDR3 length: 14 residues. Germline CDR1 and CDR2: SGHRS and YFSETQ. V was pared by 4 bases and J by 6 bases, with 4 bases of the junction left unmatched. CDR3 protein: CASSTDRGTNTIYF. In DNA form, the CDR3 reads TGCGCCAGCAGCACGGACAGGGGGACAAACACCATATATTTT.

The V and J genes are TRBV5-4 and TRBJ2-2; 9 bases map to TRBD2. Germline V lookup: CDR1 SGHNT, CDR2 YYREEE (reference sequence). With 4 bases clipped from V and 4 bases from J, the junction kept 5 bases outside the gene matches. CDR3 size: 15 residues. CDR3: CASSMRGGGTGELFF. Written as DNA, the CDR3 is TGTGCCAGCAGCATGCGGGGGGGCGGCACCGGGGAGCTGTTTTTT.

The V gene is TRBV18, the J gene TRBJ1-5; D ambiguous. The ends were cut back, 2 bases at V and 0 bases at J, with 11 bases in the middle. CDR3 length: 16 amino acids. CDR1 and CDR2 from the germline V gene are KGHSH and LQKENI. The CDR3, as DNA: TGTGCCAGCTCACCAACAACAGTCTATAGCAATCAGCCCCAGCATTTT. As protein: CASSPTTVYSNQPQHF.

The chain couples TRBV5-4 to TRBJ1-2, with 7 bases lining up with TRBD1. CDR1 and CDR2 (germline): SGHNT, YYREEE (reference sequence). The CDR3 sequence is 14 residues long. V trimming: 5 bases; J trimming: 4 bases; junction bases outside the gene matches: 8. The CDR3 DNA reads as TGTGCCAGCAGTCCAGACAGGGTCGTCTATGGCTACACCTTC. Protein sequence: CASSPDRVVYGYTF.

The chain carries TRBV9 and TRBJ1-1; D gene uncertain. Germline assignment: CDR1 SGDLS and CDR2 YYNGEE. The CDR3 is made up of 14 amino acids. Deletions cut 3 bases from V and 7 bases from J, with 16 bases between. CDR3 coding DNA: TGTGCCAGCAGCGACGGAGGGAGGCGTAGTGAAGCTTTCTTT. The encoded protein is CASSDGGRRSEAFF.